Listed here is a single T cell receptor beta chain. Its antigen is currently unknown. This entry comes from a study of blood T cells in healthy people across ages. Study observations and caveats: Total diversity from one million sequenced T cells was likely underestimated. Strongly correlated with naive T cell percentage was TCR beta diversity. Comparison with aged donors showed that long-lived donors had more naive CD4+ cells and higher diversity.

Through a sample-barcoded 5' primer and a J-beta primer mix, a second PCR was run for 7 to 11 cycles. TCRdb re-analysed the 5' RACE reads in MiXCR, keeping a single row per CDR3 protein. This sample has roughly 500,000 distinct CDR3 sequences, with 20% to 30% found just once. Every sample yielded at least 7 million isolated PBMCs. These data also featured in a second study, about T cells of mothers and their children.

Sequencing was performed on blood. This clonotype was obtained from a boy between 10 and 17 years old in good health.

CDR3 protein: CSTLAGGRTDTQYF. CDR3 DNA: TGCAGCACCTTAGCGGGAGGCCGCACAGATACGCAGTATTTT. The chain recombines TRBV29-1 with TRBJ2-3; 10 nucleotides align to TRBD2. CDR3 length equals 14 residues. CDR1 is SQVTM, CDR2 ANQGSEA, per germline. With V trimmed by 8 bases and J by 1 base, 6 bases remained unmatched.